This TCR beta chain was recovered during a study of blood T cell repertoires in COVID-19. Profiled with immunoSEQ multiplex PCR; TCRdb holds only in-frame clones, not every one. This table has about 26,000 clones, nearly 95% appearing once. This CDR3 region has 16 residues. Trimming cost V 0 bases and J 0 bases, with 10 bases left between them. Germline V gene sequence: CDR1 SGHRS, CDR2 YFSETQ. The receptor was isolated from a human donor in a cohort sampled during active COVID-19. The rearrangement joins TRBV5-1 to TRBJ2-1; the D gene is possibly TRBD2 (6 bases). Sequencing was done on a sample of peripheral blood. The CDR3 DNA follows: TGCGCCAGCAGCTTGGGGGAGGCCAGCTCCTACAATGAGCAGTTCTTC. It encodes CASSLGEASSYNEQFF.